The 20 T cell receptor beta chains in this list originate from one sample, sequenced in a study of T cell responses to AZD1222 COVID-19 vaccine. The data were produced by immunoSEQ multiplex PCR, yet TCRdb's version contains in-frame clones alone and is incomplete. The table has tens of thousands of clones, about 88% seen once; the top ten hold 4.2%. The starting material was peripheral blood, obtained on day 0 of AZD1222 vaccination. The receptors derive from an adult in good health.

This clone was picked up a small number of times. The V call is TRBV2, the J call TRBJ1-4; D is unresolved. The V end was cut by 1 base, the J end by 7 bases, with 4 bases between. The CDR3 length is 12 residues. Germline-derived CDR1 and CDR2 are SNHLY and FYNNEI. This CDR3 reads CASSEGGEKLFF. The CDR3 DNA is TGTGCCAGCAGTGAAGGAGGTGAAAAACTGTTTTTT. Together with reference TRBV2 and TRBJ1-4, the CDR3 gives the full variable domain: EPEVTQTPSHQVTQMGQEVILRCVPISNHLYFYWYRQILGQKVEFLVSFYNNEISEKSEIFDDQFSVERPDGSNFTLKIRSTKLEDSAMYFCASSEGGEKLFFGSGTQLSVL.

The chain carries TRBV27 and TRBJ2-7; TRBD1 agrees at 7 bases. The CDR3 contains 16 residues. The V gene's germline CDR1 is MNHEY and CDR2 SMNVEV (reference sequence). The V gene end was trimmed by 4 bases and the J gene end by 3 bases; junction bases not matched to a gene: 12. The CDR3 nucleotides are TGTGCCAGCAGTTCGCCCCTCCGGAGGACAGGCTACGAGCAGTACTTC. Protein sequence: CASSSPLRRTGYEQYF.

This chain joins TRBV24-1 and TRBJ2-1; D is possibly TRBD1 (6 bases). CDR1 and CDR2 (germline): KGHDR, SFDVKD. There are 16 residues in the CDR3. V shed 4 bases and J shed 3 bases, with 15 bases lying between them. CDR3 in DNA: TGTGCCACCAGTGACAGAACCGGGACATACTACAATGAGCAGTTCTTC. Residues: CATSDRTGTYYNEQFF.

This chain joins TRBV2 and TRBJ2-5; D possibly corresponds to TRBD1 (5 bases). Between the trimmed V and J ends, which lost 8 bases and 4 bases, there was a span of 11 bases. CDR1 and CDR2 from the germline V gene are SNHLY and FYNNEI. This CDR3 contains 12 residues. The CDR3, as DNA: TGTGCCAGCGGGGCAGGGCGAGAGACCCAGTACTTC. Translating it yields CASGAGRETQYF. The full variable domain, in which reference TRBV2 and TRBJ2-5 provide the parts outside the CDR3, is EPEVTQTPSHQVTQMGQEVILRCVPISNHLYFYWYRQILGQKVEFLVSFYNNEISEKSEIFDDQFSVERPDGSNFTLKIRSTKLEDSAMYFCASGAGRETQYFGPGTRLLVL.

This chain links TRBV24-1 with TRBJ2-3; D is possibly TRBD2 (6 bases). This CDR3 has 20 residues. Trimming stripped 5 bases from V and 0 bases from J, with 26 bases between. Germline V gene data show CDR1 as KGHDR and CDR2 as SFDVKD. The CDR3 DNA sequence: TGTGCCACCAGTGTCGGATATACCCGGGACTTAGGGGAAAGCACAGATACGCAGTATTTT. Protein: CATSVGYTRDLGESTDTQYF.

The chain recombines TRBV11-2 with TRBJ1-6; 9 nucleotides agree with TRBD1. V lost 5 bases to trimming and J lost 7 bases; unmatched junction nucleotides: 6. This CDR3 is 15 amino acids long. CDR1 and CDR2 from the germline V gene are SGHAT and FQNNGV. Here the CDR3 DNA reads TGTGCCAGCAGCCTCAACAGGGGGCGGAATTCACCCCTCCACTTT. It encodes CASSLNRGRNSPLHF.

This rearrangement joins TRBV11-3 to TRBJ2-1, with D uncertain. Trimming cost V 2 bases and J 9 bases, with 8 bases left between them. CDR1 and CDR2 from the germline V gene are SGHNT and YENEEA. The CDR3 contains 12 residues. CDR3 residues: CASSLQVPEQFF. The CDR3 DNA reads TGTGCCAGCAGCTTACAGGTTCCTGAGCAGTTCTTC. The full variable domain, with the rest looked up from reference TRBV11-3 and TRBJ2-1, is EAGVVQSPRYKIIEKKQPVAFWCNPISGHNTLYWYLQNLGQGPELLIRYENEEAVDDSQLPKDRFSAERLKGVDSTLKIQPAELGDSAVYLCASSLQVPEQFFGPGTRLTVL.

The chain has TRBV5-1 and TRBJ2-7; D gene ambiguous. Per germline, CDR1 SGHRS and CDR2 YFSETQ. Trimming shortened V by 0 bases and J by 7 bases, and 14 bases separated the two germline ends. The CDR3 is made up of 14 amino acids. The CDR3 nucleotides are TGCGCCAGCAGCTTGGTGCAGCCCGCACGGGAGCAGTACTTC. Its protein is CASSLVQPAREQYF.

This sequence joins TRBV9 and TRBJ1-5; D possibly corresponds to TRBD1 (5 bases). This CDR3 is built from 14 residues. Trimming removed 3 bases at V and 5 bases at J, with 12 bases between. CDR1 is SGDLS, CDR2 YYNGEE, per germline. CDR3 sequence: CASSADTGYQPQHF. Here the CDR3 DNA reads TGTGCCAGCAGCGCCGACACAGGTTATCAGCCCCAGCATTTT.

This rearrangement joins TRBV3-1 (or the pseudogene TRBV3-2) to TRBJ1-3; D unresolved. The CDR3 covers 15 residues. V dropped 4 bases and J dropped 3 bases, with 13 bases sitting between them. Germline CDR1 reads LGHDT; CDR2 reads YNNKEL (reference sequence). CDR3 sequence (DNA): TGTGCCAGCAGCCTAGGCGATACTCTTGGAAACACCATATATTTT. It translates to CASSLGDTLGNTIYF.

CDR3 amino acids: CASSPRGGTEAFF. The CDR3 DNA reads as TGTGCCAGCAGCCCCCGGGGGGGCACTGAAGCTTTCTTT. The rearrangement links TRBV11-2 to TRBJ1-1; a weak D match, TRBD1 (5 bases). CDR3 length: 13 residues. Germline V gene sequence: CDR1 SGHAT, CDR2 FQNNGV. Trimming removed 5 bases from V and 4 bases from J, with 11 bases in between.

The genes are TRBV6-5 and TRBJ2-5, with TRBD1 matching over 9 bases. CDR1 and CDR2 (germline): MNHEY, SVGAGI. V was pared by 5 bases and J by 5 bases, with 6 bases of the junction left unmatched. This CDR3 spans 14 amino acids. DNA of the CDR3: TGTGCCAGCAGTACCGGGACAGGGAGGGAGACCCAGTACTTC. Translation gives CASSTGTGRETQYF.

The chain recombines TRBV6-2 or TRBV6-3 with TRBJ2-2, with D perhaps TRBD2 (6 bases). V was trimmed by 2 bases and J by 5 bases, leaving 15 bases between them. Germline CDR1 is MNHEY and CDR2 is SVGEGT. The CDR3 is 16 amino acids. The CDR3 loop is CASSYGPGLGTGELFF. The CDR3 DNA reads as TGTGCCAGCAGTTACGGGCCGGGACTCGGGACCGGGGAGCTGTTTTTT.

CDR3: CASSPLRGETQYF. In DNA, the CDR3 is TGTGCCAGCAGCCCCCTCCGAGGAGAGACCCAGTACTTC. V gene TRBV7-7 combines with J gene TRBJ2-5; the D is unclear. Looked up from germline, CDR1 is SSHAT and CDR2 is FNYEAQ (reference sequence). This CDR3 is 13 amino acids long. V shed 5 bases and J shed 4 bases, with 11 bases lying between them.

The chain joins TRBV3-1 (or the pseudogene TRBV3-2) to TRBJ1-1; the D is unclear. Deletions cut 1 base from V and 1 base from J, with 7 bases between. Germline V gene lookup returns CDR1 LGHDT and CDR2 YNNKEL (reference sequence). CDR3 size: 14 residues. The CDR3 DNA follows: TGTGCCAGCAGCCAAGGTCCGTGGAACACTGAAGCTTTCTTT. Translating gives CASSQGPWNTEAFF.

The rearrangement uses TRBV10-3 and TRBJ2-7, with D possibly being TRBD1 (5 bases). Germline CDR1 is ENHRY and CDR2 is SYGVKD. CDR3 length: 13 residues. Trimming pared 6 bases from V and 2 bases from J, leaving 11 bases between. The CDR3 loop reads CAIRAGNAYEQYF. In DNA form, the CDR3 reads TGTGCCATCAGGGCAGGGAACGCCTACGAGCAGTACTTC.

CDR3 sequence reads: CASSLHRDSTEAFF. Here the CDR3 DNA reads TGTGCCAGCAGTCTCCACAGGGATTCCACTGAAGCTTTCTTT. This chain links TRBV27 with TRBJ1-1, with a tentative D call TRBD1 (6 bases). The CDR3 has 14 amino acids. Germline V gene lookup returns CDR1 MNHEY and CDR2 SMNVEV (reference sequence). V was trimmed by 5 bases and J by 4 bases, leaving 14 bases between them.

This CDR3 is CASNEHSGSGELFF. CDR3 nucleotide sequence: TGTGCCAGCAACGAGCATTCTGGGTCCGGGGAGCTGTTTTTT. V gene TRBV6-6 combines with J gene TRBJ2-2, with D uncertain. The CDR3 totals 14 residues. Trimming pared 7 bases from V and 6 bases from J, leaving 15 bases between. Germline lookup yields CDR1 MNHNY and CDR2 SVGAGI (reference sequence).

The chain carries TRBV5-4 and TRBJ2-5, with D perhaps TRBD2 (5 bases). This CDR3 has 14 residues. The V and J ends lost 4 bases and 3 bases respectively, with 13 bases between them. The germline V gene has CDR1 SGHNT and CDR2 YYREEE (reference sequence). The CDR3 loop is CASSERTGEETQYF. CDR3 nucleotide sequence: TGTGCCAGCAGCGAGCGGACCGGGGAAGAGACCCAGTACTTC.

This clone was seen once. The V gene is TRBV5-1, the J gene TRBJ1-5; weak D call: TRBD1 (6 bases). Trimming took 7 bases from V and 5 from J, leaving 28 bases between them. The CDR3 covers 18 residues. Per the germline V gene, CDR1 is SGHRS and CDR2 is YFSETQ. Here the CDR3 reads CASGGLDTGTVGDQPQHF. The CDR3 nucleotides read TGCGCCAGCGGGGGATTAGATACAGGGACGGTTGGGGATCAGCCCCAGCATTTT.